This T cell receptor beta chain was recovered during a study of intratumoral heterogeneity in liver cancer. Data came from immunoSEQ multiplex PCR; TCRdb stores just in-frame clones and leaves some out. The sample holds tens of thousands of clones, roughly 73% seen once. Early-stage hepatocellular carcinoma patients were treatment-naïve prior to resection. No macroscopic necrosis or hemorrhage was seen in sampled areas. This clone has a single count. The starting material was tumor-adjacent normal tissue, obtained before any cancer treatment. This clonotype was sampled from a woman between 70 and 85 years old with hepatocellular carcinoma.

The CDR3 coding sequence is TGTGCCTGGAGTTTCAAAGGAGGTGGGGTGAACACCGGGGAGCTGTTTTTT. This codes for CAWSFKGGGVNTGELFF. The chain recombines TRBV30 with TRBJ2-2, with D possibly being TRBD2 (5 bases). V was trimmed by 2 bases and J by 1 base, leaving 17 bases between them. The CDR3 is 17 amino acids. Per germline, CDR1 GTSNPN and CDR2 SVGIG (reference sequence).